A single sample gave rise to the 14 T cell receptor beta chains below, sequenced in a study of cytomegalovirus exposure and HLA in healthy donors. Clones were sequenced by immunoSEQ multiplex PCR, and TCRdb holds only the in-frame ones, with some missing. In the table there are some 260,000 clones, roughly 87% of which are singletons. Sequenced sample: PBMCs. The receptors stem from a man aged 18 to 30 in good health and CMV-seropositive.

For the CDR3, the DNA is TGTGCCAGCAGCTTGCAAGCGAACACTGAAGCTTTCTTT. It codes for CASSLQANTEAFF. The chain recombines TRBV5-6 with TRBJ1-1; no definite D call. Trimming removed 1 base at V and 1 base at J, with 5 bases between. Germline CDR1 is SGHDT and CDR2 is YYEEEE. CDR3 size: 13 residues.

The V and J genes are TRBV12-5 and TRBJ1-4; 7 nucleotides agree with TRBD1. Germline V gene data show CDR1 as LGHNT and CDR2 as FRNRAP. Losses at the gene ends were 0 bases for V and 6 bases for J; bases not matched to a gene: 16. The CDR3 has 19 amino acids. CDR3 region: CASGLVPQAGGIQDEKLFF. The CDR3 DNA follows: TGTGCTAGTGGTTTGGTACCCCAGGCAGGGGGAATACAGGATGAAAAACTGTTTTTT.

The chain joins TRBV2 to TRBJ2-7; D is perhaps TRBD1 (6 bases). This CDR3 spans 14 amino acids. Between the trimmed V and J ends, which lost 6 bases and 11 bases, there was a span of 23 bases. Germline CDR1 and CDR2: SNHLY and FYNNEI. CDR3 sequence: CASRDGTLIYEKYF. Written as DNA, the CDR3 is TGTGCCAGCAGGGACGGGACACTCATATACGAAAAGTACTTC.

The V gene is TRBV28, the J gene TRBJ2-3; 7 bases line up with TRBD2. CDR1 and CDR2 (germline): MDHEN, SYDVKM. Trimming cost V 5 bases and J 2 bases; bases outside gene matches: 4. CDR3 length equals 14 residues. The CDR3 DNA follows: TGTGCCAGCAGTCCTCTAGCGGACACAGATACGCAGTATTTT. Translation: CASSPLADTDTQYF.

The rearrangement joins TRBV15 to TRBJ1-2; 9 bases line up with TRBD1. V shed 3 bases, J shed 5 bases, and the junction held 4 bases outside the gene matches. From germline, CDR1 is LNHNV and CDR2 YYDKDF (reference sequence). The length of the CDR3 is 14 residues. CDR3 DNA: TGTGCCACCAGCAGGGACAGGGGAGGTTATGGCTACACCTTC. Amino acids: CATSRDRGGYGYTF. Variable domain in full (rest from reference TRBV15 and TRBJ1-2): DAMVIQNPRYQVTQFGKPVTLSCSQTLNHNVMYWYQQKSSQAPKLLFHYYDKDFNNEADTPDNFQSRRPNTSFCFLDIRSPGLGDTAMYLCATSRDRGGYGYTFGSGTRLTVV.

Here the CDR3 reads CATTRAALGNEQFF. CDR3 in DNA: TGTGCCACCACCCGGGCTGCCCTCGGAAATGAGCAGTTCTTC. V is TRBV15 and J is TRBJ2-1; D gene ambiguous. The germline CDR1 and CDR2 sequences are LNHNV and YYDKDF (reference sequence). This CDR3 has 14 residues. V was cut by 7 bases and J by 7 bases, with 17 bases left in between.

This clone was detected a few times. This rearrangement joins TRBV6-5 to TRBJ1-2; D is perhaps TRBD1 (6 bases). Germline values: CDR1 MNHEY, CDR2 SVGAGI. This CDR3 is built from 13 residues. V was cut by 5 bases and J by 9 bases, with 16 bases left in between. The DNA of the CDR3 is TGTGCCAGCAGTACAGGACAGAACTCGCGCTACACCTTC. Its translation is CASSTGQNSRYTF.

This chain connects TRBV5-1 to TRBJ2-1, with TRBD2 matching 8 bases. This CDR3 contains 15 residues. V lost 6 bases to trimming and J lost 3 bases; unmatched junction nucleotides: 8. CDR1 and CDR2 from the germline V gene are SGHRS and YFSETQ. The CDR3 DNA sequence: TGCGCCAGCAACACCCTAGCGGGCCTCTACAATGAGCAGTTCTTC. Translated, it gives CASNTLAGLYNEQFF.

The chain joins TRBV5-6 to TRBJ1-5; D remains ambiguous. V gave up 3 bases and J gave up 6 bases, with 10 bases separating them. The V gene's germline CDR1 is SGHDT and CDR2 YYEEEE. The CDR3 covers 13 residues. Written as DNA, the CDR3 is TGTGCCAGCAGCTCTATCGGAGGTCAGCCCCAGCATTTT. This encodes CASSSIGGQPQHF.

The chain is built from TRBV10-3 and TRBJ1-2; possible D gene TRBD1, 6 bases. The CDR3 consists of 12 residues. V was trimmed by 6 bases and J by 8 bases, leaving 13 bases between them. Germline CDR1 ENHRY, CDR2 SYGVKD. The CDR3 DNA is TGTGCCATCAGGGGACAAGTGGACGGCTACACCTTC. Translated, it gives CAIRGQVDGYTF.

The DNA of the CDR3 is TGTGCCAGCAGAATTACAAGCATACAAGAGACCCAGTACTTC. Translating gives CASRITSIQETQYF. The chain carries TRBV6-1 and TRBJ2-5; D gene ambiguous. The CDR3 extends over 14 amino acids. The germline V and J ends were trimmed by 6 bases and 2 bases, with 13 bases remaining between them. Germline V gene lookup returns CDR1 MNHNS and CDR2 SASEGT.

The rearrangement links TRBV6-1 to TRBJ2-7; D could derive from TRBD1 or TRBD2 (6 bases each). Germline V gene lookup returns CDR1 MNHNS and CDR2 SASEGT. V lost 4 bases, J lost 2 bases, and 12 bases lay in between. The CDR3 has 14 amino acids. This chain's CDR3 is CASSGGTRTYEQYF. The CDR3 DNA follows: TGTGCCAGCAGTGGCGGGACACGAACCTACGAGCAGTACTTC.

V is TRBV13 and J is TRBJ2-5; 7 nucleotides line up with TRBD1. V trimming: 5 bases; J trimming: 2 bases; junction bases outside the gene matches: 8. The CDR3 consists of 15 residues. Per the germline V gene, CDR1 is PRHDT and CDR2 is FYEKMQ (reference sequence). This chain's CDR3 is CASSPGTDWQETQYF. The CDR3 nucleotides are TGTGCCAGCAGCCCCGGGACAGACTGGCAAGAGACCCAGTACTTC.

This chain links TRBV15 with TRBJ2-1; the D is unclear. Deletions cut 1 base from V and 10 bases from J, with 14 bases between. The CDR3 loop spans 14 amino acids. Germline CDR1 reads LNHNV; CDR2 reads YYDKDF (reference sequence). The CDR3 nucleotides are TGTGCCACCAGCAGAGGGGTAGCTTCCGGCGAGCAGTTCTTC. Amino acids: CATSRGVASGEQFF.